A single sample is the source of the 32 T cell receptor beta chains below, sequenced in a study of a mutant IDH1 vaccine in newly diagnosed glioma. Time point meaning: week 23, last vaccination. The study gave 300 ug of mutant IDH1 20-mer peptide per vaccine dose, with topical imiquimod. For these receptors, no antigen is known. Sequencing was performed with immunoSEQ multiplex PCR; in TCRdb, only in-frame clones are kept and a portion is missing. The sample comprises approximately 41,000 clones, roughly 79% of which are singletons, and roughly 5% rests with the top ten. The sample here was PBMCs, taken from a glioma patient whose treatment included an IDH1 peptide vaccine. The receptors come from a man aged 35-49 years with glioma.

The CDR3 bases are TGTGCCACCAGCAGAGATCGAGAGACAGATACGCAGTATTTT. Its protein is CATSRDRETDTQYF. The chain joins TRBV15 to TRBJ2-3, with D unresolved. There are 14 residues in the CDR3. Germline loops: CDR1 LNHNV, CDR2 YYDKDF (reference sequence). Trimming removed 0 bases from V and 3 bases from J, with 7 bases in between.

V is TRBV5-5 and J is TRBJ1-1; no clear D gene. The V end lost 2 bases, the J end lost 6 bases, and 14 bases lay between the germline ends. CDR3 length: 14 amino acids. Germline CDR1 reads SGHKS; CDR2 reads YYEKEE (reference sequence). The CDR3 DNA reads as TGTGCCAGCAGCTTATGGGATGGGGTCGCTGAAGCTTTCTTT. Its translation is CASSLWDGVAEAFF.

This chain joins TRBV9 and TRBJ1-1, with no clear D. This CDR3 has 14 amino acids. Germline V gives CDR1 SGDLS, CDR2 YYNGEE. V shed 3 bases and J shed 0 bases, with 9 bases lying between them. CDR3: CASSATGLNTEAFF. CDR3 DNA: TGTGCCAGCAGCGCTACTGGACTGAACACTGAAGCTTTCTTT.

The rearrangement joins TRBV5-1 to TRBJ2-5; 9 nucleotides line up with TRBD2. The V segment lost 3 bases and the J segment 5 bases; nucleotides outside the gene matches: 11. Germline assignment: CDR1 SGHRS and CDR2 YFSETQ. CDR3 length: 16 amino acids. The CDR3 here is CASSSSRLAGRETQYF. The CDR3, as DNA: TGCGCCAGCAGCTCCAGTCGTCTAGCGGGACGGGAGACCCAGTACTTC.

This chain connects TRBV5-4 to TRBJ2-4; perhaps TRBD2 as D (5 bases). V lost 0 bases to trimming and J lost 8 bases, with 9 bases between them. The CDR3 loop spans 13 amino acids. Germline CDR1 and CDR2: SGHNT and YYREEE (reference sequence). Here the CDR3 reads CASSLDVGDIQYF. In nucleotides, the CDR3 is TGTGCCAGCAGCTTGGACGTCGGGGACATTCAGTACTTC.

The rearrangement links TRBV18 to TRBJ2-3, with D possibly matching TRBD2 (5 bases). The CDR3 sequence is 16 residues long. Deletions cut 2 bases from V and 0 bases from J, with 12 bases between. Germline lookup yields CDR1 KGHSH and CDR2 LQKENI. CDR3 residues: CASSPRVATSTDTQYF. DNA for the CDR3: TGTGCCAGCTCACCAAGGGTAGCGACTAGCACAGATACGCAGTATTTT.

The genes are TRBV5-4 and TRBJ2-1; TRBD2 agrees at 8 bases. J was trimmed by 3 bases and V by 0 bases; bases with no gene match: 5. This CDR3 region has 16 residues. Germline CDR1 is SGHNT and CDR2 is YYREEE (reference sequence). In DNA, the CDR3 is TGTGCCAGCAGCTTGGAAGCGGGGGCCTACTACAATGAGCAGTTCTTC. As protein: CASSLEAGAYYNEQFF.

The genes are TRBV19 and TRBJ1-6, with 7 bases matching TRBD1. CDR1 and CDR2 (germline): LNHDA, SQIVND (reference sequence). With 2 bases clipped from V and 0 bases from J, the junction kept 7 bases outside the gene matches. CDR3 length: 18 residues. CDR3 sequence: CASSIIGGDSSYNSPLHF. CDR3 coding DNA: TGTGCCAGTAGTATAATAGGAGGGGACAGCTCCTATAATTCACCCCTCCACTTT.

V is TRBV7-3 and J is TRBJ2-3; 14 bases fit TRBD2. V was pared by 5 bases and J by 8 bases, with 12 bases of the junction left unmatched. Germline CDR1 is SGHTA and CDR2 is FQGTGA. This CDR3 contains 17 residues. CDR3 bases: TGTGCCAGCAGCGTAGGGACTAGCGGGGGCCTCAGCGGTACGCAGTATTTT. Residues: CASSVGTSGGLSGTQYF.

The chain links TRBV19 to TRBJ2-7, with 7 nucleotides matching TRBD1. The CDR3 is made up of 15 amino acids. Germline V CDR1 and CDR2: LNHDA, SQIVND (reference sequence). The trim removed 3 bases at V and 0 bases at J, leaving 5 bases unmatched. The CDR3 nucleotides are TGTGCCAGTAGTATTCGGGACAGCTACTCCTACGAGCAGTACTTC. Encoded protein: CASSIRDSYSYEQYF.

The chain is built from TRBV5-4 and TRBJ1-3; TRBD1 matches 7 bases. Trimming removed 0 bases from V and 4 bases from J; junction bases left unmatched: 4. CDR3 length: 15 residues. CDR1 is SGHNT, CDR2 YYREEE, per germline (reference sequence). The CDR3 loop is CASSLDTGAGNTIYF. CDR3 nucleotides: TGTGCCAGCAGCTTGGACACAGGGGCCGGAAACACCATATATTTT.

This clone has more than one count but fewer than ten. The chain employs TRBV6-4 and TRBJ2-3; the match to TRBD2 covers 11 bases. The length of the CDR3 is 15 residues. CDR1 and CDR2 from the germline V gene are MRHNA and SNTAGT. V trimming: 0 bases; J trimming: 4 bases; junction bases outside the gene matches: 0. In nucleotides, the CDR3 is TGTGCCAGCAGTGACTCTAGCGGGGGGGCAGATACGCAGTATTTT. Encoded protein: CASSDSSGGADTQYF.

This clone has a handful of counts. The chain couples TRBV19 to TRBJ2-5; D uncertain. Trimming removed 3 bases from V and 5 bases from J, with 10 bases in between. The CDR3 totals 13 residues. Germline loops: CDR1 LNHDA, CDR2 SQIVND (reference sequence). CDR3 sequence: CASSIAEKETQYF. The CDR3 DNA reads as TGTGCCAGTAGTATCGCGGAGAAGGAGACCCAGTACTTC. The full variable domain, completed using reference TRBV19 and TRBJ2-5, is DGGITQSPKYLFRKEGQNVTLSCEQNLNHDAMYWYRQDPGQGLRLIYYSQIVNDFQKGDIAEGYSVSREKKESFPLTVTSAQKNPTAFYLCASSIAEKETQYFGPGTRLLVL.

The genes are TRBV15 and TRBJ2-6; weak D call: TRBD1 (6 bases). In germline, CDR1 is LNHNV, CDR2 YYDKDF (reference sequence). Trimming left V 0 bases short and J 1 base short, with 7 bases between. The CDR3 consists of 16 residues. CDR3 region: CATSREQGSGANVLTF. CDR3 coding DNA: TGTGCCACCAGCAGAGAACAGGGTTCTGGGGCCAACGTCCTGACTTTC.

This chain connects TRBV27 to TRBJ1-6; 9 nucleotides agree with TRBD1. The germline V gene has CDR1 MNHEY and CDR2 SMNVEV (reference sequence). V trimming: 0 bases; J trimming: 10 bases; junction bases outside the gene matches: 7. The CDR3 runs to 16 residues. The DNA of the CDR3 is TGTGCCAGCAGTTTATCCTCCGGGACAGGGAACTCACCCCTCCACTTT. Protein: CASSLSSGTGNSPLHF.

The chain couples TRBV9 to TRBJ2-2; a weak D match, TRBD1 (7 bases). The V gene's germline CDR1 is SGDLS and CDR2 YYNGEE. Trimming shortened V by 1 base and J by 4 bases, and 8 bases separated the two germline ends. The CDR3 extends over 14 amino acids. The CDR3 spells CASSVQGGTGELFF. CDR3 bases: TGTGCCAGCAGCGTACAGGGGGGCACCGGGGAGCTGTTTTTT. The whole variable domain, filled in from reference TRBV9 and TRBJ2-2, reads DSGVTQTPKHLITATGQRVTLRCSPRSGDLSVYWYQQSLDQGLQFLIQYYNGEERAKGNILERFSAQQFPDLHSELNLSSLELGDSALYFCASSVQGGTGELFFGEGSRLTVL.

This clone appeared a single time. This specimen includes other DNA sequences encoding the same CDR3. The chain links TRBV5-1 to TRBJ2-7; D may be TRBD2 (8 bases). The CDR3 extends over 16 amino acids. Germline CDR1 and CDR2: SGHRS and YFSETQ. V was pared by 5 bases and J by 0 bases, with 18 bases between. The CDR3 here is CASSRGGSGGSYEQYF. CDR3 nucleotide sequence: TGCGCCAGCAGTCGAGGGGGCAGCGGGGGCTCCTACGAGCAGTACTTC.

The chain links TRBV5-1 to TRBJ2-4; no clear D. Germline V CDR1 and CDR2: SGHRS, YFSETQ. This CDR3 is built from 13 residues. V was cut by 0 bases and J by 6 bases, with 7 bases left in between. CDR3 protein: CASSLAEVNIQYF. The CDR3 DNA reads as TGCGCCAGCAGCTTGGCCGAAGTAAACATTCAGTACTTC. The whole variable domain, filled in from reference TRBV5-1 and TRBJ2-4, reads KAGVTQTPRYLIKTRGQQVTLSCSPISGHRSVSWYQQTPGQGLQFLFEYFSETQRNKGNFPGRFSGRQFSNSRSEMNVSTLELGDSALYLCASSLAEVNIQYFGAGTRLSVL.

This chain links TRBV6-5 with TRBJ1-2; D is ambiguous. Germline CDR1 reads MNHEY; CDR2 reads SVGAGI. The CDR3 runs 15 residues. V lost 2 bases and J 2 bases, leaving 12 bases between the germline ends. The CDR3 DNA reads as TGTGCCAGCAGTTACGGTACCGAGACGAACTATGGCTACACCTTC. Its translation: CASSYGTETNYGYTF.

The chain employs TRBV5-8 and TRBJ2-5, with D perhaps matching TRBD1 (6 bases). CDR1 is SGHTS, CDR2 YDEGEE, per germline. This CDR3 contains 13 residues. Trimming left V 1 base short and J 11 bases short, with 15 bases between. CDR3 DNA sequence: TGTGCCAGCAGCTTGACCGGGACACCGAGTCAGTACTTC. It codes for CASSLTGTPSQYF. The full variable domain, completed using reference TRBV5-8 and TRBJ2-5, is EAGVTQSPTHLIKTRGQQATLRCSPISGHTSVYWYQQALGLGLQFLLWYDEGEERNRGNFPPRFSGRQFPNYSSELNVNALELEDSALYLCASSLTGTPSQYFGPGTRLLVL.

This sequence joins TRBV7-6 and TRBJ1-4; 8 bases match TRBD1. The germline V gene encodes CDR1 SGHVS and CDR2 FNYEAQ. The CDR3 contains 18 residues. V trimming: 6 bases; J trimming: 7 bases; junction bases outside the gene matches: 19. As DNA, the CDR3 is TGTGCCAGCAGTCGAATCCCCGGGGGGGACAGGAGGGGTGAAAAACTGTTTTTT. Its translation is CASSRIPGGDRRGEKLFF.

V is TRBV7-9 and J is TRBJ2-5; the D gene could be TRBD1 or TRBD2 (6 bases each). V lost 5 bases to trimming and J lost 13 bases, with 20 bases between them. The CDR3 spans 13 residues. CDR1 and CDR2 from the germline V gene are SEHNR and FQNEAQ (reference sequence). The CDR3 sequence: CASSLGGGRVRYF. CDR3 bases: TGTGCCAGCAGCCTCGGGGGCGGGCGGGTCCGGTACTTC.

V and J are TRBV6-5 and TRBJ1-2; D unclear. CDR1 MNHEY and CDR2 SVGAGI come from the germline V gene. CDR3 length: 14 residues. Trimming pared 3 bases from V and 4 bases from J, leaving 12 bases between. The CDR3 DNA sequence: TGTGCCAGCAGTTATCTGGCGTCCGCCTATGGCTACACCTTC. Translating gives CASSYLASAYGYTF.

This clone was counted a few times. CDR3 sequence reads: CASSTGNSGNTIYF. CDR3 DNA sequence: TGTGCCAGCAGCACAGGAAACTCTGGAAACACCATATATTTT. The J gene is TRBJ1-3, the V gene TRBV7-2, with a weak D call TRBD1 (5 bases). Per germline, CDR1 SGHTA and CDR2 FQGNSA. V dropped 5 bases and J dropped 0 bases, with 8 bases sitting between them. The CDR3 has 14 residues.

The rearrangement uses TRBV9 and TRBJ2-5; D gene unclear. This CDR3 has 14 residues. The V end was cut by 0 bases, the J end by 5 bases, with 11 bases between. The germline V gene encodes CDR1 SGDLS and CDR2 YYNGEE. CDR3 sequence: CASSVDPGRETQYF. The CDR3 DNA sequence: TGTGCCAGCAGCGTAGATCCGGGTCGGGAGACCCAGTACTTC.

The chain uses TRBV19 and TRBJ2-2; D is possibly TRBD1 (5 bases). Germline V CDR1 and CDR2: LNHDA, SQIVND (reference sequence). Trimming removed 1 base at V and 5 bases at J, with 11 bases between. The CDR3 is 15 residues long. CDR3 in DNA: TGTGCCAGTAGTATAGCAACAGGTGTTACCGGGGAGCTGTTTTTT. Protein sequence: CASSIATGVTGELFF.

The rearrangement links TRBV30 to TRBJ1-4; D remains ambiguous. The CDR3 length is 13 residues. Trimming took off 1 base at V and 13 bases at J, with 16 bases between the two ends. Germline assignment: CDR1 GTSNPN and CDR2 SVGIG (reference sequence). CDR3 sequence: CAWSGKGRGRLFF. The DNA for the CDR3 is TGTGCCTGGAGTGGTAAGGGTCGTGGAAGACTGTTTTTT. The variable domain in full, with the rest retrieved from reference TRBV30 and TRBJ1-4, is SQTIHQWPATLVQPVGSPLSLECTVEGTSNPNLYWYRQAAGRGLQLLFYSVGIGQISSEVPQNLSASRPQDRQFILSSKKLLLSDSGFYLCAWSGKGRGRLFFGSGTQLSVL.

The CDR3 sequence is CASSLFLASGRSNEQFF. CDR3 sequence (DNA): TGTGCCAGCAGCTTATTTCTGGCTAGCGGGAGGTCTAATGAGCAGTTCTTC. The V call is TRBV7-2, the J call TRBJ2-1; 11 bases are shared with TRBD2. V dropped 2 bases and J dropped 7; count of bases not matched to a gene: 10. The CDR3 totals 17 residues. The germline gives CDR1 SGHTA, CDR2 FQGNSA. The complete variable domain, with remaining parts taken from reference TRBV7-2 and TRBJ2-1, reads GAGVSQSPSNKVTEKGKDVELRCDPISGHTALYWYRQSLGQGLEFLIYFQGNSAPDKSGLPSDRFSAERTGGSVSTLTIQRTQQEDSAVYLCASSLFLASGRSNEQFFGPGTRLTVL.

This chain connects TRBV27 to TRBJ1-2, with D possibly matching TRBD1 (6 bases). CDR3 length equals 14 residues. CDR1 is MNHEY, CDR2 SMNVEV, per germline (reference sequence). Trimming stripped 2 bases from V and 8 bases from J, with 15 bases between. The CDR3 DNA follows: TGTGCCAGCAGTTTAGTGGGGGGGCCCAGGGGCTACACCTTC. Protein product: CASSLVGGPRGYTF.

This clone was detected only once. V usage is TRBV30 and J usage is TRBJ1-2; D may be TRBD1 (5 bases). Germline V lookup: CDR1 GTSNPN, CDR2 SVGIG (reference sequence). Trimming cost V 2 bases and J 8 bases, with 15 bases left between them. This CDR3 is built from 13 residues. CDR3 nucleotides: TGTGCCTGGAGTACCCAGGGTGTCGGAGGCTACACCTTC. This translates into CAWSTQGVGGYTF.

In DNA form, the CDR3 reads TGTGCCAGCAGCTTCGGCTGGACAGGGGGGGAAGAAGCTTTCTTT. This codes for CASSFGWTGGEEAFF. This chain joins TRBV7-9 and TRBJ1-1, with 10 bases matching TRBD1. The CDR3 loop spans 15 amino acids. The germline gives CDR1 SEHNR, CDR2 FQNEAQ (reference sequence). V trimming: 3 bases; J trimming: 8 bases; junction bases outside the gene matches: 9.

V is TRBV29-1 and J is TRBJ2-7, with 9 positions matching TRBD1. The V gene end was trimmed by 4 bases and the J gene end by 6 bases; junction bases not matched to a gene: 7. The CDR3 sequence is 13 residues long. From germline, CDR1 is SQVTM and CDR2 ANQGSEA. CDR3 protein: CSVGQGELSEQYF. CDR3 bases: TGCAGCGTTGGACAGGGGGAGCTTTCCGAGCAGTACTTC.